These T cell receptor beta chains were read from a single sample in a study of long-term antiretroviral therapy in people with HIV. TCRdb keeps only in-frame clones here, not all; method: immunoSEQ multiplex PCR. The data hold about 28,000 clones, with roughly 84% observed a single time. The sample here was unsorted PBMCs, taken 0.4 years after starting antiretroviral therapy. These receptor sequences come from a man between 18 and 35 years old with HIV. Each CDR3 is given with its conserved first and last residue. D genes are given only for firm matches. Size is omitted from some rows. Given values are once, few, many or a class for expanded clones.

abundance	j_gene	len	v_gene	d_gene	CDR3aa
NA	TRBJ2-1	16	TRBV4-1	NA	CASSPVSTSSYNEQFF
NA	TRBJ1-4	14	TRBV19	NA	CASRDGHTNEKLFF
NA	TRBJ2-5	15	TRBV19	TRBD2	CASSMVAGGLETQYF
NA	TRBJ2-2	13	TRBV7-3	NA	CASSLSGSGELFF
once	TRBJ2-3	17	TRBV2	NA	CASSGAMRGALSDTQYF
NA	TRBJ2-5	18	TRBV7-2	TRBD2	CASSLEATSRANQETQYF
NA	TRBJ1-1	12	TRBV5-4	NA	CAEGFVGTEAFF
few	TRBJ1-2	13	TRBV29-1	TRBD1	CSSGTAGQYGYTF
NA	TRBJ1-1	14	TRBV28	TRBD1	CASTAGTGGTEAFF
once	TRBJ2-2	14	TRBV11-3	NA	CASSLESYTGELFF
NA	TRBJ2-7	15	TRBV9	TRBD1	CASSVGTGVGYEQYF
NA	TRBJ2-7	13	TRBV27	NA	CASSSGITYEQYF
NA	TRBJ2-7	15	TRBV28	NA	CASSPDPLQLEWQYF
NA	TRBJ2-1	15	TRBV5-1	TRBD2	CASRTSIGEGNEQFF
few	TRBJ2-7	12	TRBV6-6	NA	CASIGAAYEQYF
NA	TRBJ2-1	16	TRBV29-1	NA	CSVELWRGGSYNEQFF
NA	TRBJ1-5	15	TRBV28	NA	CASRPPDSLNQPQHF
few	TRBJ1-2	11	TRBV20-1	NA	CSAVDSYGYTF
NA	TRBJ2-1	15	TRBV7-3	TRBD2	CASSLGGRRSNEQFF
few	TRBJ2-3	15	TRBV19	TRBD2	CASSMTSGGLDTQYF
NA	TRBJ1-5	16	TRBV25-1	NA	CASSPSSVYSNQPQHF
NA	TRBJ2-1	16	TRBV27	NA	CASSYGARGRSNEQFF
NA	TRBJ2-1	15	TRBV5-1	TRBD1	CASSAGTGLYNEQFF
NA	TRBJ2-1	15	TRBV5-6	NA	CASSRQALSYNEQFF
NA	TRBJ2-1	15	TRBV2	NA	CASSELDSRYNEQFF
few	TRBJ1-1	16	TRBV11-2	TRBD1	CASSSTPGTGDPEAFF
NA	TRBJ1-5	17	TRBV5-6	NA	CASSLGVWGSGNQPQHF
NA	TRBJ1-1	13	TRBV19	NA	CATWDLLDTEAFF
NA	TRBJ1-4	14	TRBV27	NA	CASSIRVGREKLFF
NA	TRBJ2-1	13	TRBV19	NA	CASSGLGYNEQFF
NA	TRBJ2-6	14	TRBV9	NA	CASSAKAGANVLTF
NA	TRBJ2-7	14	TRBV9	TRBD1	CASSAQGAMYEQYF
NA	TRBJ2-2	13	TRBV28	NA	CASRWGVTGELFF
NA	TRBJ1-1	14	TRBV4-1	NA	CASSQAGGHTEAFF
NA	TRBJ2-1	14	TRBV6-5	NA	CASSTGLSMDEQFF
NA	TRBJ1-1	16	TRBV5-4	TRBD1	CASSLKQGVVNTEAFF
NA	TRBJ2-7	13	TRBV6-5	NA	CASSLYRVHEQYF
NA	TRBJ1-1	14	TRBV19	NA	CASSTTGMNTEAFF
NA	TRBJ2-7	14	TRBV5-1	TRBD1	CASQTGPTSYEQYF
few	TRBJ1-2	11	TRBV9	NA	CASTSDGGYTF
NA	TRBJ1-1	13	TRBV19	NA	CASSIDADSEAFF
NA	TRBJ2-3	14	TRBV6-6	TRBD2	CASSGLEDTDTQYF
NA	TRBJ1-1	13	TRBV5-1	NA	CASSFDKNTEAFF
NA	TRBJ2-7	12	TRBV19	NA	CASSIGGYEQYF
NA	TRBJ2-7	15	TRBV28	TRBD1	CASSSPGTAAREQYF
few	TRBJ1-5	15	TRBV5-1	NA	CASSLADSLNQPQHF
once	TRBJ1-1	12	TRBV5-8	NA	CASSLDVTEAFF
NA	TRBJ1-2	15	TRBV15	NA	CATSRDWTGRDGYTF